A single sample gave rise to the 6 T cell receptor beta chains below, sequenced in a study of blood T cell repertoires in COVID-19. Using immunoSEQ multiplex PCR, the repertoire was profiled, and TCRdb retains in-frame clones only, with some absent. Of some 66,000 clones in the sample, approximately 91% were seen once. Sequenced material: peripheral blood. The receptors here all came from a human donor in a cohort sampled during active COVID-19.

The chain joins TRBV19 to TRBJ1-2, with a weak D call TRBD1 (6 bases). The V end was cut by 7 bases, the J end by 7 bases, with 19 bases between. The germline V gene encodes CDR1 LNHDA and CDR2 SQIVND (reference sequence). This CDR3 has 14 residues. The CDR3 DNA reads as TGTGCCAGTACCCCCACTGGGGGGGCGAGTGGCTACACCTTC. Translation: CASTPTGGASGYTF.

V usage is TRBV25-1 and J usage is TRBJ1-2; D is undetermined. This CDR3 is built from 13 residues. CDR1 is MGHDK and CDR2 is SYGVNS in the germline V gene. V lost 1 base to trimming and J lost 4 bases, with 7 bases between them. The CDR3 bases are TGTGCCAGCAGTGAATTGGGAGGCTATGGCTACACCTTC. This gives the protein CASSELGGYGYTF.

This rearrangement joins TRBV4-2 to TRBJ1-1; D might be TRBD1 (5 bases). The V end lost 0 bases, the J end lost 2 bases, and 7 bases lay between the germline ends. Germline V lookup: CDR1 LGHNA, CDR2 YNFKEQ. CDR3 length: 14 residues. The CDR3 spells CASSQDRGNTEAFF. The CDR3 region has the DNA TGTGCCAGCAGCCAAGATAGGGGAAACACTGAAGCTTTCTTT.

The gene calls are TRBV18 and TRBJ2-1; the D gene is possibly TRBD1 (5 bases). V was pared by 2 bases and J by 1 base, with 9 bases between. The germline CDR1 and CDR2 sequences are KGHSH and LQKENI. The CDR3 is 15 amino acids. In nucleotides, the CDR3 is TGTGCCAGCTCACCAGGGCAGGGTTCCTACAATGAGCAGTTCTTC. It codes for CASSPGQGSYNEQFF.

The rearrangement links TRBV3-1 (or the pseudogene TRBV3-2) to TRBJ2-5, with 12 nucleotides matching TRBD2. In germline, CDR1 is LGHDT, CDR2 YNNKEL (reference sequence). V lost 2 bases, J lost 4 bases, and 14 bases stayed unmatched. The CDR3 has 19 residues. The CDR3 sequence: CASSQRGLAGGVATETQYF. The CDR3 DNA reads TGTGCCAGCAGCCAACGTGGGCTAGCGGGGGGGGTGGCTACAGAGACCCAGTACTTC.

The chain has TRBV7-9 and TRBJ1-3; D call uncertain. CDR1 and CDR2 (germline): SEHNR, FQNEAQ (reference sequence). The CDR3 runs 15 residues. V lost 2 bases to trimming and J lost 2 bases, with 10 bases between them. The CDR3 reads CASSLQRGTGNTIYF. CDR3 nucleotides: TGTGCCAGCAGCTTACAGCGGGGTACTGGAAACACCATATATTTT.